A selection of T cell receptor beta chains follows, all from one sample in a study of identical twins. Each CDR3 protein is one row after TCRdb ran MiXCR on the 5' RACE reads. The table includes fewer than 550,000 distinct CDR3 sequences, about 16% detected once. This sample was shared with a second study, whose subject was yellow fever vaccine responses in identical twins.

The sequenced material came from CD4+ T cells sorted from blood. These receptors all stem from a woman aged 18-29 years in good health. CDR3s include the opening cysteine and the closing phenylalanine or tryptophan. Fields, in order: D gene, clone size, V gene, J gene, CDR3 DNA, CDR3 protein. D genes are given only for firm matches. Rows may omit the clone size; those that give it use once, few, many or a size class.

D: NA
size: few
V: TRBV3-1
J: TRBJ1-2
DNA: TGTGCCAGCAGCCAAGCTGGGGGGCTCGACTACACCTTC
CDR3: CASSQAGGLDYTF

D: TRBD1
size: NA
V: TRBV20-1
J: TRBJ2-7
DNA: TGCAGTGCCGAGACAGGGGGCCTGTACGAGCAGTACTTC
CDR3: CSAETGGLYEQYF

D: NA
size: NA
V: TRBV28
J: TRBJ2-1
DNA: TGTGCCAGCAGTTTACCGGGACTCGCCGCCTACAATGAGCAGTTCTTC
CDR3: CASSLPGLAAYNEQFF

D: TRBD1
size: few
V: TRBV6-2/TRBV6-3
J: TRBJ1-1
DNA: TGTGCCAGCAGTCTCGCAGGGGGCTGGGACACTGAAGCTTTCTTT
CDR3: CASSLAGGWDTEAFF

D: NA
size: NA
V: TRBV29-1
J: TRBJ1-2
DNA: TGCAGCGTTGAAGTAGGGCAGAACTATGGCTACACCTTC
CDR3: CSVEVGQNYGYTF

D: TRBD1
size: few
V: TRBV4-1
J: TRBJ2-1
DNA: TGCGCCAGCAGCCAAGGCCCCGGGACAGGAAACAATGAGCAGTTCTTC
CDR3: CASSQGPGTGNNEQFF

D: TRBD2
size: NA
V: TRBV27
J: TRBJ2-6
DNA: TGTGCCAGCAGTTTAAACGGGGGGGCTGGGGCCAACGTCCTGACTTTC
CDR3: CASSLNGGAGANVLTF

D: NA
size: few
V: TRBV5-5
J: TRBJ2-2
DNA: TGTGCCAGCAGTTTGGGACACGTAGGAATAGCCACCGGGGAGCTGTTTTTT
CDR3: CASSLGHVGIATGELFF

D: TRBD2
size: NA
V: TRBV6-5
J: TRBJ2-3
DNA: TGTGCCAGCAGTTATCTAGCGGGGGGAGCAGATACGCAGTATTTT
CDR3: CASSYLAGGADTQYF

D: TRBD1
size: NA
V: TRBV24-1
J: TRBJ2-7
DNA: TGTGCCACCAGTGATCCCGGGACAGGGCCCGAGCAGTACTTC
CDR3: CATSDPGTGPEQYF

D: TRBD1
size: NA
V: TRBV29-1
J: TRBJ2-5
DNA: TGCAGCGAGAGACAGGGAGCGGAGACCCAGTACTTC
CDR3: CSERQGAETQYF

D: NA
size: many
V: TRBV27
J: TRBJ1-1
DNA: TGTGCCAGCAGTGCCTACATTCCTGGGGACACTGAAGCTTTCTTT
CDR3: CASSAYIPGDTEAFF

D: TRBD2
size: few
V: TRBV3-1
J: TRBJ2-3
DNA: TGTGCCAGCAGCCGAAGCGGGAGATCCCTCCTTAGCACAGATACGCAGTATTTT
CDR3: CASSRSGRSLLSTDTQYF

D: TRBD1
size: few
V: TRBV3-1
J: TRBJ2-5
DNA: TGTGCCAGCCTTCGACAGGGGTCATCGGAGACCCAGTACTTC
CDR3: CASLRQGSSETQYF

D: NA
size: many
V: TRBV5-1
J: TRBJ2-1
DNA: TGCGCCAGCAGCGGCCAATCCTTGGATGAGCAGTTCTTC
CDR3: CASSGQSLDEQFF

D: TRBD1
size: NA
V: TRBV6-4
J: TRBJ1-2
DNA: TGTGCCAACCCGAATGGCCTGGACAGGGGACCTTATGGCTACACCTTC
CDR3: CANPNGLDRGPYGYTF

D: NA
size: NA
V: TRBV4-2
J: TRBJ2-7
DNA: TGTGCCAGCAGCCAATGGCAAGGCGAGCAGTACTTC
CDR3: CASSQWQGEQYF

D: NA
size: NA
V: TRBV12-3/TRBV12-4
J: TRBJ2-7
DNA: TGTGCCAGCAGTCCCAGGGCTTACGAGCAGTACTTC
CDR3: CASSPRAYEQYF

D: NA
size: few
V: TRBV18
J: TRBJ2-2
DNA: TGTGCCAGCTCACCATGGAGGGGCTCGAACACCGGGGAGCTGTTTTTT
CDR3: CASSPWRGSNTGELFF

D: NA
size: few
V: TRBV5-1
J: TRBJ2-1
DNA: TGCGCCAGCAGTATTGGCGGCAGCTCCTACAATGAGCAGTTCTTC
CDR3: CASSIGGSSYNEQFF

D: NA
size: few
V: TRBV6-1
J: TRBJ1-1
DNA: TGTGCCAGCAGTGGGCTGACGGCGAACACTGAAGCTTTCTTT
CDR3: CASSGLTANTEAFF

D: TRBD1
size: NA
V: TRBV5-5
J: TRBJ1-2
DNA: TGTGCCAGCAGCGGGAGGACAGGGGACTATGGCTACACCTTC
CDR3: CASSGRTGDYGYTF

D: TRBD1
size: few
V: TRBV14
J: TRBJ2-7
DNA: TGTGCCAGCAGCCAAGGACAGGGGTTTGCCGAGCAGTACTTC
CDR3: CASSQGQGFAEQYF

D: NA
size: NA
V: TRBV3-1
J: TRBJ2-3
DNA: TGTGCCAGCAGCCAACCCTATCCTCAGGCGGATACGCAGTATTTT
CDR3: CASSQPYPQADTQYF

D: NA
size: NA
V: TRBV7-9
J: TRBJ1-4
DNA: TGTGCCAGCAGCCCGGCGGGGAAGACTAATGAAAAACTGTTTTTT
CDR3: CASSPAGKTNEKLFF

D: TRBD2
size: once
V: TRBV7-8
J: TRBJ2-3
DNA: TGTGCCAGCAGGATAGCGGGGGGGCCGCCAGATACGCAGTATTTT
CDR3: CASRIAGGPPDTQYF

D: NA
size: NA
V: TRBV20-1
J: TRBJ2-1
DNA: TGCAGTGCTAGAGATGCGAGGAGCTCCTACAATGAGCAGTTCTTC
CDR3: CSARDARSSYNEQFF

D: TRBD2
size: NA
V: TRBV29-1
J: TRBJ2-7
DNA: TGCAGCGTTGAGGATCAAGGGAGGGCCTACGAGCAGTACTTC
CDR3: CSVEDQGRAYEQYF

D: TRBD2
size: few
V: TRBV12-3/TRBV12-4
J: TRBJ2-1
DNA: TGTGCCAGCAGTTTCCGGACTAGCGGGTTTAGTGAGCAGTTCTTC
CDR3: CASSFRTSGFSEQFF

D: NA
size: NA
V: TRBV28
J: TRBJ2-3
DNA: TGTGCCAGCAGTTTATGGGGCAGGCGTGGCACAGATACGCAGTATTTT
CDR3: CASSLWGRRGTDTQYF

D: NA
size: NA
V: TRBV4-1
J: TRBJ2-1
DNA: TGCGCCAGCCTAAGGAGGGAGGGGGAGTACAATGAGCAGTTCTTC
CDR3: CASLRREGEYNEQFF

D: NA
size: few
V: TRBV7-6
J: TRBJ2-2
DNA: TGTGCCAGCAGCTTAGCGTCAGTAGTGGGAAACACCGGGGAGCTGTTTTTT
CDR3: CASSLASVVGNTGELFF

D: TRBD1
size: NA
V: TRBV6-1
J: TRBJ1-2
DNA: TGTGCCAGCACCCACGGGACAGGTCTCTATGGCTACACCTTC
CDR3: CASTHGTGLYGYTF

D: NA
size: few
V: TRBV20-1
J: TRBJ1-1
DNA: TGCAGTGCTAGAGTAGGGCAGAAGAACACTGAAGCTTTCTTT
CDR3: CSARVGQKNTEAFF

D: TRBD2
size: NA
V: TRBV11-3
J: TRBJ2-1
DNA: TGTGCCAGCAGCGGAAAGGCACTAGCGGGTTCCAATGAGCAGTTCTTC
CDR3: CASSGKALAGSNEQFF

D: NA
size: NA
V: TRBV12-3/TRBV12-4
J: TRBJ1-2
DNA: TGTGCCAGCACGAGGGTTGGCTATGGCTACACCTTC
CDR3: CASTRVGYGYTF

D: TRBD2
size: NA
V: TRBV28
J: TRBJ2-3
DNA: TGTGCCAGCAGTTCTCTCAGCGGGATAGGGACAGATACGCAGTATTTT
CDR3: CASSSLSGIGTDTQYF

D: TRBD2
size: NA
V: TRBV10-2
J: TRBJ2-2
DNA: TGCGCCAGTAAAGCGGGAGTTTGGGTCGGGGAGCTGTTTTTT
CDR3: CASKAGVWVGELFF

D: TRBD2
size: NA
V: TRBV5-5
J: TRBJ2-1
DNA: TGTGCCAGCAGACCTACTAGCGCCAACTACAATGAGCAGTTCTTC
CDR3: CASRPTSANYNEQFF

D: TRBD2
size: NA
V: TRBV3-1
J: TRBJ2-3
DNA: TGTGCCAGCAGCCAAGTACTAGCGGGACCTCGGCGAGATACGCAGTATTTT
CDR3: CASSQVLAGPRRDTQYF

D: TRBD2
size: NA
V: TRBV10-3
J: TRBJ2-3
DNA: TGTGCCATCAGTGCGCCGGGACTAGCGGGTCCCGGTCGGGATACGCAGTATTTT
CDR3: CAISAPGLAGPGRDTQYF

D: TRBD2
size: NA
V: TRBV4-2
J: TRBJ2-7
DNA: TGTGCCAGCAGCACCAAACTGCCTAGCGGGAGCGGCGAGCAGTACTTC
CDR3: CASSTKLPSGSGEQYF

D: TRBD2
size: few
V: TRBV11-1
J: TRBJ2-7
DNA: TGTGCCAGCAGCTCCGAAATCTTCCAGGGACTAGCGGACTACGAGCAGTACTTC
CDR3: CASSSEIFQGLADYEQYF

D: TRBD1
size: NA
V: TRBV2
J: TRBJ2-1
DNA: TGTGCCAGCAGTGTAATCCCCCAGACAGGGGGCGTGAGGCATGAGCAGTTCTTC
CDR3: CASSVIPQTGGVRHEQFF

D: NA
size: NA
V: TRBV19
J: TRBJ2-1
DNA: TGTGCCAGTAGTGTTAGCGGATTATACAATGAGCAGTTCTTC
CDR3: CASSVSGLYNEQFF